This TCR beta chain was recorded in a study of blood T cell repertoires in COVID-19. Study at large: Acute and convalescent COVID-19 specimens originated in the United States, Italy and Spain. Sources were T cells, B-cell-depleted T cells, or PBMCs; the material itself was cDNA or gDNA.

CDR1 is SGHTA and CDR2 is FQGNSA in the germline V gene. The CDR3 runs to 15 residues. V lost 5 bases and J lost 11, with 21 bases in between. How the authors handled the data: It was from reference gene primer amplification that nucleated cell counts were estimated. The method was immunoSEQ multiplex PCR; TCRdb's version includes in-frame clones alone and lacks a portion of them. V, J and clone size reflect that table, while D and trimming were determined from the DNA. The table includes about 160,000 clones, around nine tenths detected once. The material sequenced was peripheral blood. This sequence was found in a woman aged 70-85 years with COVID-19, enrolled during active disease. The rearrangement joins TRBV7-2 to TRBJ1-4; D may be TRBD1 (5 bases). The CDR3 sequence: CASSPQTAQPNKLFF. The CDR3 region has the DNA TGTGCCAGCAGCCCCCAGACAGCCCAACCCAATAAACTGTTTTTT.